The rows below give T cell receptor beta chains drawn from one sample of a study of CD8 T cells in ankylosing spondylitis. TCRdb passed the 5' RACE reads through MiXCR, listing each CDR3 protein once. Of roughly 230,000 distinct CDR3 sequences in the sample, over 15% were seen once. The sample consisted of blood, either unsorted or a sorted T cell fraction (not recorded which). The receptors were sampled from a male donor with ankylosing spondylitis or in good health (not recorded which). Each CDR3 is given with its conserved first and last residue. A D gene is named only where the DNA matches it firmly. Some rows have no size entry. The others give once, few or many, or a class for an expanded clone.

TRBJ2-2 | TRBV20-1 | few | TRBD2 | TGCAGTGCTAGAACGGCGGGGGCGAACACCGGGGAGCTGTTTTTT | CSARTAGANTGELFF
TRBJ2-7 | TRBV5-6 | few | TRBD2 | TGTGCCAGCAGCAACGGACTAGCGGGAGTTTCCTACGAGCAGTACTTC | CASSNGLAGVSYEQYF
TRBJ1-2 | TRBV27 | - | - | TGTGCCAGCAGTTTAAGGGGGATCTATGGCTACACCTTC | CASSLRGIYGYTF
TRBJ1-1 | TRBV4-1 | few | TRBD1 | TGCGCCAGCAGCCAAGTCGGGACAGAGAACACTGAAGCTTTCTTT | CASSQVGTENTEAFF
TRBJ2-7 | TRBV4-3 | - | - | TGCGCCAGCAGCCAAGTTACCGGGACCCTCTACGAGCAGTACTTC | CASSQVTGTLYEQYF
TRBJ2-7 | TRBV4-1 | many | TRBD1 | TGCGCCAGCAGCCAAGTACAGGGGCCCCCCTACGAGCAGTACTTC | CASSQVQGPPYEQYF
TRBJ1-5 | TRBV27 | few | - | TGTGCCAGCAGAGGAGTTGACAATCAGCCCCAGCATTTT | CASRGVDNQPQHF
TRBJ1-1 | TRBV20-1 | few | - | TGCAGTGCTAGAGGAGGAGGCGGGGGCCACACTGAAGCTTTCTTT | CSARGGGGGHTEAFF
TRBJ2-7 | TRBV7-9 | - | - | TGTGCCAGCAGTGGGACCTCCGAGCAGTACTTC | CASSGTSEQYF
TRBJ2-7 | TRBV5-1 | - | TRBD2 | TGCGCCAGCAGCTTCGGACTAGCGGGAGGGGACTACGAGCAGTACTTC | CASSFGLAGGDYEQYF
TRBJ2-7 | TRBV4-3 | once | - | TGCGCCAGCAGCCAGACCCTAGTGTCCTACGAGCAGTACTTC | CASSQTLVSYEQYF
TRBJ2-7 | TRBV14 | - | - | TGTGCCAGCAGCCGGAGGGGCTACGAGCAGTACTTC | CASSRRGYEQYF
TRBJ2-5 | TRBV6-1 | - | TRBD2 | TGTGCCAGCAGTCCGACTAGCGGGAACCAAGAGACCCAGTACTTC | CASSPTSGNQETQYF
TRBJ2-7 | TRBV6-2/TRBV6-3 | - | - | TGTGCCAGCAGTTACGGGGGGCCCTACGAGCAGTACTTC | CASSYGGPYEQYF
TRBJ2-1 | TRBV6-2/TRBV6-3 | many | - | TGTGCCAGCAGTTACGGAAGTGAGGCCCACAATGAGCAGTTCTTC | CASSYGSEAHNEQFF
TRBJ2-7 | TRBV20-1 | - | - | TGCAGTGCTAGAGTTCCGGGCGTCGTCGGGTACGAGCAGTACTTC | CSARVPGVVGYEQYF
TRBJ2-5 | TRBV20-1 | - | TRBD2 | TGCAGTGCTAGTGACAGCGGGACTTTCCAAGAGACCCAGTACTTC | CSASDSGTFQETQYF
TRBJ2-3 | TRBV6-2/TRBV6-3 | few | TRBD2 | TGTGCCAGCTCGGGGCTAGCGGACACAGATACGCAGTATTTT | CASSGLADTDTQYF
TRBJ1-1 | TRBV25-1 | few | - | TGTGCCAGCAGTGAATTCGGGGGGATCGGCACTGAAGCTTTCTTT | CASSEFGGIGTEAFF
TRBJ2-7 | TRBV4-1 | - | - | TGCGCCAGCAGCCAAGGGGTCCGCAGCAACGAGCAGTACTTC | CASSQGVRSNEQYF
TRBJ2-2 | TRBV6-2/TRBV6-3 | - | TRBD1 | TGTGCCAGCAGTTACCTGATCCAAGCCCCGGGACAGCCGAACACCGGGGAGCTGTTTTTT | CASSYLIQAPGQPNTGELFF
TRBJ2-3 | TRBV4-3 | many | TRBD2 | TGCGCCAGCAGCTTAAGACTAGCGGTTAGCACAGATACGCAGTATTTT | CASSLRLAVSTDTQYF
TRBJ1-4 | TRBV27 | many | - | TGTGCCAGCAGTTCCTCAATAACCGGTGAAAAACTGTTTTTT | CASSSSITGEKLFF
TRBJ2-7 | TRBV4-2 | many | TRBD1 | TGTGCCAGCAGCCCAGCGACAGGGAACCCCAACGAGCAGTACTTC | CASSPATGNPNEQYF
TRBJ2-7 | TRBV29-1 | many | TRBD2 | TGCAGCGGATGGGGGATTAGCGGGAGCTCCGAGCAGTACTTC | CSGWGISGSSEQYF
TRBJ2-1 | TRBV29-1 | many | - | TGCAGCGTTGTGGGGGTTTTCAATGAGCAGTTCTTC | CSVVGVFNEQFF
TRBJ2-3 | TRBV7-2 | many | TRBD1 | TGTGCCAGCAGCTTAGCGGGACAGGGGGGGGATACGCAGTATTTT | CASSLAGQGGDTQYF
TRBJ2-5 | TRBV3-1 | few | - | TGTGCCAGCAGCCAAGAAGGCTGGGACTTCGGGGAGACCCAGTACTTC | CASSQEGWDFGETQYF
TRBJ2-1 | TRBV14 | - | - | TGTGCCAGCAGCCAAACCCACGGAGGGATTGAGCAGTTCTTC | CASSQTHGGIEQFF
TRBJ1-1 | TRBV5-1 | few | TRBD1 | TGCGCCAGCAGCTTGGGAGGGACAGCGAACACTGAAGCTTTCTTT | CASSLGGTANTEAFF
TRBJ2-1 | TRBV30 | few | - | TGTGCCTGGAGTGGGTCAGACAATGAGCAGTTCTTC | CAWSGSDNEQFF
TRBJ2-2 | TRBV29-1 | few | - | TGCAGCGTTGAAGGGGGATGGGAAGGGAGTAGCACCGGGGAGCTGTTTTTT | CSVEGGWEGSSTGELFF
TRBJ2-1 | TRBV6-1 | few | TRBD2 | TGTGCCAGCAGCCTAGCGGGCCGCCCGGATGAGCAGTTCTTC | CASSLAGRPDEQFF
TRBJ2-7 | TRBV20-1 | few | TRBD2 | TGCAGTGCTAGAACGACTAGCGGAACAACCTACGAGCAGTACTTC | CSARTTSGTTYEQYF
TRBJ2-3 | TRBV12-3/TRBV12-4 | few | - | TGTGCCAGCAGTTTAGCTCACCCGGTCGCAGATACGCAGTATTTT | CASSLAHPVADTQYF
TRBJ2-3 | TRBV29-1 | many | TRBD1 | TGCAGCGTTGAACCGTGGGACAGGGCTGGAGATACGCAGTATTTT | CSVEPWDRAGDTQYF
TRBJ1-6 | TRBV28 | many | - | TGTGCCAGCAGTCCGATTAATTCACCCCTCCACTTT | CASSPINSPLHF